What follows is one T cell receptor beta chain and its context. The data are from a study of blood T cell repertoires in COVID-19. Looking at the study overall: The cDNA or gDNA used as material had been derived from T cells, B-cell-depleted T cells, or PBMCs.

V dropped 0 bases and J dropped 1 base, with 17 bases sitting between them. Per germline, CDR1 LNHNV and CDR2 YYDKDF (reference sequence). The length of the CDR3 is 18 residues. Original processing methods: Reference gene primer amplification yielded estimated nucleated cell counts. The table came from immunoSEQ multiplex PCR; TCRdb's copy has only in-frame clones and leaves some out. V and J calls and clone size come straight from that table; D and trimming were deduced from the DNA. The sample has roughly 150,000 clones, over 80% seen once. Sequenced sample: peripheral blood. The V gene is TRBV15, the J gene TRBJ2-3; maybe TRBD2 (6 bases). The source of this sequence is a woman at least 80 years old with active or convalescent COVID-19. The DNA of the CDR3 is TGTGCCACCAGCAGAGATTCGCCTAGGGCTAGCGGCACAGATACGCAGTATTTT. As protein: CATSRDSPRASGTDTQYF.